Listed here are 7 T cell receptor beta chains from one sample, sequenced in a study of blood T cell repertoires in COVID-19. TCRdb keeps only in-frame clones here, not all; method: immunoSEQ multiplex PCR. This table has nearly 50,000 clones, approximately 86% appearing once. Material: peripheral blood. All receptors derive from a man aged 35 to 55 with active COVID-19.

Only one count was recorded for this clone. The V gene is TRBV28, the J gene TRBJ1-1, with a tentative D call TRBD1 (5 bases). The CDR3 loop spans 17 amino acids. The V end lost 2 bases, the J end lost 0 bases, and 16 bases lay between the germline ends. In germline, CDR1 is MDHEN, CDR2 SYDVKM. The CDR3 region has the DNA TGTGCCAGCAGTTTAGCCCAGGGCACTAACATGAACACTGAAGCTTTCTTT. Amino acids: CASSLAQGTNMNTEAFF.

The gene calls are TRBV6-1 and TRBJ2-7; TRBD1 matches 7 bases. Per the germline V gene, CDR1 is MNHNS and CDR2 is SASEGT. The CDR3 covers 16 residues. Unmatched junction bases numbered 11, after V lost 4 bases and J lost 2 bases. Here the CDR3 DNA reads TGTGCCAGCAGTGCAAGGGGGCGGACAGCTACCTACGAGCAGTACTTC. This encodes CASSARGRTATYEQYF.

This chain connects TRBV3-1 (or the pseudogene TRBV3-2) to TRBJ1-1; 8 bases fit TRBD1. V was pared by 5 bases and J by 6 bases, with 8 bases of the junction left unmatched. Per the germline V gene, CDR1 is LGHDT and CDR2 is YNNKEL (reference sequence). CDR3 length equals 14 residues. The CDR3 coding sequence is TGTGCCAGCAGCTTAGGGACAGGTGGTTCTGAAGCTTTCTTT. Amino acids: CASSLGTGGSEAFF.

This clone was recorded a few times. J is TRBJ2-1 and V is TRBV29-1; tentatively, D is TRBD2 (6 bases). CDR1 SQVTM and CDR2 ANQGSEA come from the germline V gene. The V gene lost 4 bases and the J gene lost 6 bases, with 10 bases spanning the gap. The CDR3 covers 12 residues. In DNA form, the CDR3 reads TGCAGCGTTGCGGGGGTGGTCAATGAGCAGTTCTTC. Its protein is CSVAGVVNEQFF.

This chain uses TRBV5-1 with TRBJ2-1; 12 bases match TRBD2. V was clipped by 3 bases and J by 6 bases; unmatched bases: 7. The CDR3 length is 16 residues. Germline assignment: CDR1 SGHRS and CDR2 YFSETQ. This chain's CDR3 is CASSWRLAGAPNEQFF. DNA of the CDR3: TGCGCCAGCAGCTGGAGACTAGCGGGAGCCCCCAATGAGCAGTTCTTC. Full variable domain (outside the CDR3, taken from reference TRBV5-1 and TRBJ2-1): KAGVTQTPRYLIKTRGQQVTLSCSPISGHRSVSWYQQTPGQGLQFLFEYFSETQRNKGNFPGRFSGRQFSNSRSEMNVSTLELGDSALYLCASSWRLAGAPNEQFFGPGTRLTVL.

The chain joins TRBV7-3 to TRBJ1-1, with TRBD1 matching over 9 bases. V lost 3 bases, J lost 1 base, and 0 bases stayed unmatched. In germline, CDR1 is SGHTA, CDR2 FQGTGA. The CDR3 totals 14 residues. CDR3 bases: TGTGCCAGCAGCTTGGGACAGGGGAACACTGAAGCTTTCTTT. As protein: CASSLGQGNTEAFF. Full variable domain (outside the CDR3, taken from reference TRBV7-3 and TRBJ1-1): GAGVSQTPSNKVTEKGKYVELRCDPISGHTALYWYRQSLGQGPEFLIYFQGTGAADDSGLPNDRFFAVRPEGSVSTLKIQRTERGDSAVYLCASSLGQGNTEAFFGQGTRLTVV.

This chain connects TRBV5-1 to TRBJ1-5; D is uncertain. The CDR3 is 14 amino acids. The germline V and J ends were trimmed by 5 bases and 0 bases, with 9 bases remaining between them. Germline values: CDR1 SGHRS, CDR2 YFSETQ. This CDR3 is CASSLGSSNQPQHF. Here the CDR3 DNA reads TGCGCCAGCAGTCTCGGTAGTAGCAATCAGCCCCAGCATTTT. Full variable domain (outside the CDR3, taken from reference TRBV5-1 and TRBJ1-5): KAGVTQTPRYLIKTRGQQVTLSCSPISGHRSVSWYQQTPGQGLQFLFEYFSETQRNKGNFPGRFSGRQFSNSRSEMNVSTLELGDSALYLCASSLGSSNQPQHFGDGTRLSIL.